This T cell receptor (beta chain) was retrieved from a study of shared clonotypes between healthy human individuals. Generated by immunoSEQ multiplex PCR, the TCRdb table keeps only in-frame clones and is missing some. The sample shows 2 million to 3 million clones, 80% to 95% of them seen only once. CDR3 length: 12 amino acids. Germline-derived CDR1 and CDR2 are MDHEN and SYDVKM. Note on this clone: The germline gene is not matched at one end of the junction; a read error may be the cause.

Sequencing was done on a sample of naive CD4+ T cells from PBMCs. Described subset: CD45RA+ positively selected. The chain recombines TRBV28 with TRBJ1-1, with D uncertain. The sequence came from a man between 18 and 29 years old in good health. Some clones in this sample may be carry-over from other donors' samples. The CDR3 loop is CVSNEVDTEAFF. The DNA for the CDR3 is TGTGTCAGCAACGAGGTGGACACTGAAGCTTTCTTT.